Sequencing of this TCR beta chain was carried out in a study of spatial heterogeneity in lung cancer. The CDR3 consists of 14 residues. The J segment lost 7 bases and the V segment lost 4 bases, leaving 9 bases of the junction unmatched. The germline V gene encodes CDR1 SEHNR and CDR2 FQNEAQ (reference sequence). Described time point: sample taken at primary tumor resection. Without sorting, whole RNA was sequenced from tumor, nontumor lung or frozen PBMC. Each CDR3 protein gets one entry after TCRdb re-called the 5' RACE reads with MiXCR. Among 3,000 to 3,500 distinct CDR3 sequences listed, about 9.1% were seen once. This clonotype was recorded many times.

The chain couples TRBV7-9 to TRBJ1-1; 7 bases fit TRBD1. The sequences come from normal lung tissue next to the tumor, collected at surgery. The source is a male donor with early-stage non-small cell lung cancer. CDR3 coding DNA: TGTGCCAGCAGCTCGGATTACCCAGGGGGTGAAGCTTTCTTT. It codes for CASSSDYPGGEAFF.